This T cell receptor (beta chain) originates from a study of cytomegalovirus exposure and HLA in healthy donors. Trimming pared 0 bases from V and 6 bases from J, leaving 10 bases between. The V gene's germline CDR1 is SGHKS and CDR2 YYEKEE (reference sequence). CDR3 length: 14 residues. With 60 Vbeta and 13 Jbeta primers, the PCR was carried out. Measured with immunoSEQ multiplex PCR; TCRdb has only the in-frame clones, and not every one. The table has more than 150,000 clones, about 80% seen once. Sequencing was done on a sample of PBMCs. The V and J genes are TRBV5-5 and TRBJ1-5; D gene unclear. The sequence was collected from a woman in her thirties in good health and CMV-seronegative. CDR3 nucleotides: TGTGCCAGCAGCTTGGGGCCCGGAGGTCAGCCCCAGCATTTT. Translation: CASSLGPGGQPQHF.